A single sample is the source of the 15 T cell receptor beta chains below, sequenced in a study of CD8 T cells in Susac syndrome. The RNA input was about 0.5 to 1 ug, and it was reverse transcribed with random hexamers. Each CDR3 protein gets one entry after TCRdb re-called the immunoSEQ multiplex PCR reads with MiXCR. The sample includes about 150,000 distinct CDR3 sequences, roughly nine tenths of them seen just once. The sample consisted of CD4+ T cells from PBMCs. The receptors come from a human donor in good health.

This chain connects TRBV5-1 to TRBJ2-5; D remains unclear. The CDR3 has 13 residues. Germline values: CDR1 SGHRS, CDR2 YFSETQ. The germline V and J ends were trimmed by 4 bases and 5 bases, with 12 bases remaining between them. For the CDR3, the DNA is TGCGCCAGCAGCATTAAGGGCGTGGAGACCCAGTACTTC. Its translation is CASSIKGVETQYF.

V and J are TRBV28 and TRBJ2-7; D is ambiguous. Trimming took 1 base from V and 0 from J, leaving 10 bases between them. From germline, CDR1 is MDHEN and CDR2 SYDVKM. The CDR3 loop spans 15 amino acids. CDR3 in amino acids: CASSLYRQVSYEQYF. Here the CDR3 DNA reads TGTGCCAGCAGTTTATACCGGCAGGTCTCCTACGAGCAGTACTTC.

The rearrangement uses TRBV2 and TRBJ1-2; 7 nucleotides line up with TRBD1. CDR1 and CDR2 (germline): SNHLY, FYNNEI. The CDR3 is made up of 15 amino acids. V was clipped by 7 bases and J by 2 bases; unmatched bases: 10. The CDR3 protein is CASIGAGGENYGYTF. In nucleotides, the CDR3 is TGTGCCAGCATAGGGGCAGGGGGTGAGAACTATGGCTACACCTTC.

The rearrangement links TRBV19 to TRBJ2-4; unclear D gene. The CDR3 runs 13 residues. Germline V gene lookup returns CDR1 LNHDA and CDR2 SQIVND (reference sequence). V lost 3 bases and J 6 bases, leaving 9 bases between the germline ends. As DNA, the CDR3 is TGTGCCAGTAGTATCTCGGACCTAAACATTCAGTACTTC. Translating it yields CASSISDLNIQYF.

The CDR3 sequence is CASSLATSRNTQYF. The CDR3 bases are TGTGCCAGCAGTTTGGCGACTAGTAGGAATACGCAGTATTTT. The chain joins TRBV28 to TRBJ2-3; the D gene is possibly TRBD2 (6 bases). V was cut by 3 bases and J by 7 bases, with 14 bases left in between. This CDR3 region has 14 residues. Looked up from germline, CDR1 is MDHEN and CDR2 is SYDVKM.

The V gene is TRBV29-1, the J gene TRBJ2-3, with D possibly matching TRBD1 (6 bases). CDR3 length: 15 amino acids. Germline V CDR1 and CDR2: SQVTM, ANQGSEA. Trimming took off 2 bases at V and 1 base at J, with 13 bases between the two ends. The CDR3 DNA is TGCAGCGTTGAAAATCTGGCAGGGGGCACAGATACGCAGTATTTT. Protein: CSVENLAGGTDTQYF.

This clonotype has only one observation. The gene calls are TRBV7-2 and TRBJ2-3; D is perhaps TRBD1 (6 bases). V was clipped by 5 bases and J by 6 bases, with 15 bases between them. Germline values: CDR1 SGHTA, CDR2 FQGNSA. This CDR3 comprises 14 residues. This CDR3 reads CASSPRQAPDTQYF. The CDR3 nucleotides are TGTGCCAGCAGCCCTCGACAGGCGCCGGATACGCAGTATTTT.

This sequence joins TRBV24-1 and TRBJ2-2, with 9 bases aligning to TRBD1. V gave up 3 bases and J gave up 4 bases; unmatched junction bases: 5. The CDR3 has 16 amino acids. CDR1 and CDR2 from the germline V gene are KGHDR and SFDVKD. CDR3 sequence: CATSDAHRGLTGELFF. DNA of the CDR3: TGTGCCACCAGTGATGCCCACAGGGGGCTCACCGGGGAGCTGTTTTTT.

In nucleotides, the CDR3 is TGTGCCTGGTCCTCGGGGGGACTCGGAAGGGAGCAGTACTTC. Translating it yields CAWSSGGLGREQYF. The chain recombines TRBV30 with TRBJ2-7; 7 bases match TRBD2. CDR3 length: 14 residues. Trimming took 5 bases from V and 7 from J; bases not matched to a gene: 14. Germline V gene lookup returns CDR1 GTSNPN and CDR2 SVGIG (reference sequence).

The chain couples TRBV28 to TRBJ2-5; maybe TRBD1 (6 bases). Deletions cut 2 bases from V and 2 bases from J, with 12 bases between. The CDR3 has 15 residues. In germline, CDR1 is MDHEN, CDR2 SYDVKM. As DNA, the CDR3 is TGTGCCAGCAGTTTACGAGGGACACCTCAAGAGACCCAGTACTTC. Translating it yields CASSLRGTPQETQYF.

In its sample, this clonotype was seen once. V gene TRBV7-2 combines with J gene TRBJ2-5, with 11 bases that match TRBD2. This CDR3 spans 18 amino acids. Germline V lookup: CDR1 SGHTA, CDR2 FQGNSA. The J segment lost 5 bases and the V segment lost 5 bases, leaving 16 bases of the junction unmatched. The CDR3 here is CASSPILAGDTGMETQYF. The CDR3 nucleotides are TGTGCCAGCAGCCCAATACTAGCGGGGGACACGGGGATGGAGACCCAGTACTTC.

The chain carries TRBV6-6 and TRBJ2-2; possible D gene TRBD2, 6 bases. From germline, CDR1 is MNHNY and CDR2 SVGAGI (reference sequence). The V end lost 5 bases, the J end lost 1 base, and 11 bases lay between the germline ends. The CDR3 totals 15 residues. For the CDR3, the DNA is TGTGCCAGCAGTGACCGGGGGAGGAACACCGGGGAGCTGTTTTTT. Protein product: CASSDRGRNTGELFF.

The CDR3 DNA sequence: TGTGCCAGCAGTTTCAGTAGGGGCACTGAAGCTTTCTTT. It translates to CASSFSRGTEAFF. The chain uses TRBV27 and TRBJ1-1, with D maybe TRBD1 (5 bases). Germline loops: CDR1 MNHEY, CDR2 SMNVEV (reference sequence). This CDR3 spans 13 amino acids. Trimming cost V 3 bases and J 4 bases, with 9 bases left between them.

The V and J genes are TRBV28 and TRBJ2-7; D assignment may be TRBD1 or TRBD2 (5 bases each). Deletions cut 6 bases from V and 3 bases from J, with 9 bases between. This CDR3 contains 12 residues. Per germline, CDR1 MDHEN and CDR2 SYDVKM. The CDR3 nucleotides read TGTGCCAGCAGCCCGGGACGCTACGAGCAGTACTTC. Its translation: CASSPGRYEQYF.

This clonotype was seen only once. This rearrangement joins TRBV19 to TRBJ2-7, with 11 bases matching TRBD1. The CDR3 is made up of 14 amino acids. CDR1 is LNHDA, CDR2 SQIVND, per germline (reference sequence). V was clipped by 7 bases and J by 3 bases; unmatched bases: 5. The CDR3 here is CASTRTGGVYEQYF. The CDR3 DNA reads as TGTGCCAGTACCAGGACAGGGGGCGTCTACGAGCAGTACTTC.